These T cell receptor beta chains were read from a single sample in a study of shared clonotypes between healthy human individuals. Measured with immunoSEQ multiplex PCR; TCRdb has only the in-frame clones, and not every one. The repertoire consists of 900,000 to 1,200,000 clones, with around 78% occurring once and the leading ten covering 0.55% to 0.7%. Sequenced input: memory CD4+ T cells from PBMCs. The receptors originated from a man younger than 30 in good health. Some clones in this sample may be carry-over from other donors' samples. The CDR3 runs from the conserved cysteine through the conserved F or W. Fields, in order: CDR3 length, J gene, clone size, D gene, V gene, CDR3 DNA, CDR3 protein. D genes are given only for firm matches. Clone size is given for some rows only: seen once, a few or many times, or a class if the clone is expanded.

length: 16; J: TRBJ2-1; size: few; D: TRBD2; V: TRBV6-6; DNA: TGTGCCAGCAGGGCCCTCGTTGTACTAGCGGGAGGAGAGCAGTTCTTC; CDR3: CASRALVVLAGGEQFF
length: 14; J: TRBJ2-7; size: .; D: .; V: TRBV7-9; DNA: TGTGCCAGCAGCTTGTGGGGCAGTTACTACGAGCAGTACTTC; CDR3: CASSLWGSYYEQYF
length: 15; J: TRBJ2-7; size: .; D: TRBD2; V: TRBV18; DNA: TGTGCCAGCTCAACCCAATCTAGCGGCTCCTACGAGCAGTACTTC; CDR3: CASSTQSSGSYEQYF
length: 12; J: TRBJ1-5; size: .; D: .; V: TRBV4-2; DNA: TGTGCCAGCAGCCAAGGGGATCAGCCCCAGCATTTT; CDR3: CASSQGDQPQHF
length: 16; J: TRBJ1-5; size: .; D: TRBD1; V: TRBV27; DNA: TGTGCCAGTGGACGATGGACAGGAAGATTTGATCAGCCCCAGCATTTT; CDR3: CASGRWTGRFDQPQHF
length: 16; J: TRBJ2-3; size: once; D: .; V: TRBV7-2; DNA: TGTGCCAGCAGCTTAGTGAGTTTTGAGGGCACAGATACGCAGTATTTT; CDR3: CASSLVSFEGTDTQYF
length: 13; J: TRBJ1-5; size: .; D: .; V: TRBV29-1; DNA: TGCAGCGTTGTTGAGAATAGCAATCAGCCCCAGCATTTT; CDR3: CSVVENSNQPQHF
length: 15; J: TRBJ2-5; size: .; D: TRBD2; V: TRBV11-2; DNA: TGTGCCAGCAGCTTACTCGCGGGAGTCCGAGAGACCCAGTACTTC; CDR3: CASSLLAGVRETQYF
length: 12; J: TRBJ1-1; size: few; D: .; V: TRBV4-3; DNA: TGCGCCAGCAGCGCTGACAGAGAAGAAGCTTTCTTT; CDR3: CASSADREEAFF
length: 13; J: TRBJ2-5; size: .; D: .; V: TRBV19; DNA: TGTGCCAGTAGGACGGGACAACAAGAGACCCAGTACTTC; CDR3: CASRTGQQETQYF
length: 15; J: TRBJ2-1; size: .; D: .; V: TRBV14; DNA: TGTGCCAGCAGCCCGACTAGGCCCTCCTACAATGAGCAGTTCTTC; CDR3: CASSPTRPSYNEQFF
length: 16; J: TRBJ1-5; size: .; D: .; V: TRBV10-2; DNA: TGCGCCAGCAGTGAATCTGGTGCGAACGGCAATCAGCCCCAGCATTTT; CDR3: CASSESGANGNQPQHF
length: 14; J: TRBJ2-7; size: .; D: TRBD1; V: TRBV10-2; DNA: TGCGCCAGCAGACGAGAGGGGACAGGCTACGAGCAGTACTTC; CDR3: CASRREGTGYEQYF
length: 16; J: TRBJ2-3; size: many; D: .; V: TRBV4-1; DNA: TGCGCCAGCAGCCAGGCCGGGTCCCGAGGGACAGATACGCAGTATTTT; CDR3: CASSQAGSRGTDTQYF
length: 16; J: TRBJ1-5; size: .; D: TRBD1; V: TRBV7-2; DNA: TGTGCCAGCAGCCCCAGGGACAGGACTCCCAATCAGCCCCAGCATTTT; CDR3: CASSPRDRTPNQPQHF
length: 14; J: TRBJ2-2; size: once; D: TRBD1; V: TRBV2; DNA: TGTGCCAGCAGGGCGACAGGGCACGGCGGGGAGCTGTTTTTT; CDR3: CASRATGHGGELFF
length: 14; J: TRBJ1-4; size: .; D: TRBD1; V: TRBV28; DNA: TGTGCCAGTACTGGGGGACAGAGCAATGAAAAACTGTTTTTT; CDR3: CASTGGQSNEKLFF
length: 10; J: TRBJ2-1; size: .; D: .; V: TRBV20-1; DNA: TGCAGTGTGCCAGGCAATGAGCAGTTCTTC; CDR3: CSVPGNEQFF
length: 14; J: TRBJ1-3; size: .; D: .; V: TRBV18; DNA: TGTGCCAGCTCACCAGGTGGGGCTGGAAACACCATATATTTT; CDR3: CASSPGGAGNTIYF
length: 16; J: TRBJ1-3; size: .; D: .; V: TRBV5-4; DNA: TGTGCCAGCAGCAGGAGGGGGGGCGCGTCTGGAAACACCATATATTTT; CDR3: CASSRRGGASGNTIYF